The clone carrying this T cell receptor beta chain occurred a few times. Its antigen is undetermined. The data were taken from a study of T and B cells in COVID-19 patients. Study context: Active-infection patients were older, median roughly 67 years, than recovered patients, median approximately 35 years.

Findings of the study overall: Clonality of TRB repertoires was high in active COVID-19; recovery brought above-healthy diversity and richness. There were 2,000 to 3,000 TCR clusters exclusive to the recovered cohort, some 30 with low generation probability. No sequencing was yet done of CD4+, regulatory or CD8+ subsets, or of SARS-CoV-2-responsive or tetramer+ sorted cells.

The CDR3 is made up of 17 amino acids. V was clipped by 3 bases and J by 5 bases; unmatched bases: 13. The germline V gene has CDR1 KGHSH and CDR2 LQKENI. Each TRB amplification used about 220-500 ng of genomic DNA from blood. TRB rearrangements were amplified by multiplex PCR with BIOMED2 TRB-A/B primers. TCRdb re-called the multiplex PCR reads with MiXCR, one entry per CDR3 protein. Of more than 10,000 distinct CDR3 sequences in the sample, around a third were seen once. The chain recombines TRBV18 with TRBJ1-1; TRBD1 matches at 9 bases. Sample: blood. The origin of this receptor is a human donor with active COVID-19. This CDR3 is CASSPTTGGILKTEAFF. The CDR3 nucleotides are TGTGCCAGCTCACCGACGACAGGGGGGATTCTTAAGACTGAAGCTTTCTTT.